Presented here are 28 T cell receptor beta chains from one specimen sequenced in a study of T cells in localized non-small cell lung cancer. Repertoires were generated with immunoSEQ multiplex PCR, while TCRdb's copy carries only in-frame clones and drops some. The sample includes 15,000 to 25,000 clones, about 83% of them seen just once. The source was peripheral blood, collected before any cancer treatment. These receptors were collected from a man aged 35 to 70 with stage I lung adenocarcinoma.

This rearrangement joins TRBV6-5 to TRBJ1-2; the D gene is possibly TRBD1 (5 bases). This CDR3 spans 12 amino acids. V lost 6 bases, J lost 8 bases, and 13 bases lay in between. Germline CDR1 MNHEY, CDR2 SVGAGI. The CDR3 DNA reads TGTGCCAGCAGCTACGGGACCGGCGGCTACACCTTC. This gives the protein CASSYGTGGYTF.

The genes are TRBV28 and TRBJ2-2; D is undetermined. V was cut by 3 bases and J by 1 base, with 6 bases left in between. Germline loops: CDR1 MDHEN, CDR2 SYDVKM. This CDR3 region has 14 residues. CDR3 loop: CASSFYRNTGELFF. The CDR3 region has the DNA TGTGCCAGCAGTTTTTACAGGAACACCGGGGAGCTGTTTTTT.

The rearrangement joins TRBV9 to TRBJ1-1; D is unresolved. The V gene lost 3 bases and the J gene lost 1 base, with 19 bases spanning the gap. This CDR3 spans 17 amino acids. From germline, CDR1 is SGDLS and CDR2 YYNGEE. The CDR3 sequence is CASSAILSWQPNTEAFF. The CDR3 nucleotides are TGTGCCAGCAGCGCGATCCTCTCGTGGCAGCCGAACACTGAAGCTTTCTTT.

CDR3 bases: TGTGCCAGCAGCTTGGACAGATATGGCTACACCTTC. The encoded protein is CASSLDRYGYTF. The V gene is TRBV5-4, the J gene TRBJ1-2; D call uncertain. V dropped 0 bases and J dropped 5 bases, with 5 bases sitting between them. In germline, CDR1 is SGHNT, CDR2 YYREEE (reference sequence). The CDR3 runs 12 residues.

This chain joins TRBV9 and TRBJ1-2; D unclear. Trimming removed 0 bases at V and 3 bases at J, with 9 bases between. Germline values: CDR1 SGDLS, CDR2 YYNGEE. The CDR3 totals 14 residues. This CDR3 reads CASSVGVMDYGYTF. The CDR3 DNA reads TGTGCCAGCAGCGTAGGGGTAATGGACTATGGCTACACCTTC. Complete variable domain (other parts from reference TRBV9 and TRBJ1-2): DSGVTQTPKHLITATGQRVTLRCSPRSGDLSVYWYQQSLDQGLQFLIQYYNGEERAKGNILERFSAQQFPDLHSELNLSSLELGDSALYFCASSVGVMDYGYTFGSGTRLTVV.

The chain couples TRBV6-5 to TRBJ1-1; D not resolved. The length of the CDR3 is 13 residues. The ends were cut back, 7 bases at V and 0 bases at J, with 9 bases in the middle. Per the germline V gene, CDR1 is MNHEY and CDR2 is SVGAGI. For the CDR3, the DNA is TGTGCCAGCACCCCCCGGGTGAACACTGAAGCTTTCTTT. Translated: CASTPRVNTEAFF.

The chain recombines TRBV30 with TRBJ1-3; unclear D gene. V shed 2 bases and J shed 0 bases, with 5 bases lying between them. The CDR3 covers 13 residues. Germline V gives CDR1 GTSNPN, CDR2 SVGIG (reference sequence). This CDR3 reads CAWSTDSGNTIYF. The DNA for the CDR3 is TGTGCCTGGAGTACAGACTCTGGAAACACCATATATTTT.

The chain recombines TRBV7-3 with TRBJ1-5; tentatively, D is TRBD1 (5 bases). CDR3 length: 15 amino acids. Trimming took 4 bases from V and 0 from J, leaving 10 bases between them. CDR1 SGHTA and CDR2 FQGTGA come from the germline V gene. CDR3 in DNA: TGTGCCAGCAGCTGGAGGGGCCATAGCAATCAGCCCCAGCATTTT. Protein: CASSWRGHSNQPQHF.

V gene TRBV18 combines with J gene TRBJ2-7; D gene uncertain. The CDR3 consists of 12 residues. Germline values: CDR1 KGHSH, CDR2 LQKENI. The V end was cut by 5 bases, the J end by 0 bases, with 5 bases between. The CDR3 here is CASSSSSYEQYF. The DNA of the CDR3 is TGTGCCAGCTCATCAAGCTCCTACGAGCAGTACTTC. Full variable domain (missing parts from reference TRBV18 and TRBJ2-7): NAGVMQNPRHLVRRRGQEARLRCSPMKGHSHVYWYRQLPEEGLKFMVYLQKENIIDESGMPKERFSAEFPKEGPSILRIQQVVRGDSAAYFCASSSSSYEQYFGPGTRLTVT.

V is TRBV15 and J is TRBJ2-4; the D is unclear. Deletions cut 0 bases from V and 8 bases from J, with 11 bases between. The V gene's germline CDR1 is LNHNV and CDR2 YYDKDF (reference sequence). There are 14 residues in the CDR3. The CDR3 reads CATSRDSVRDIQYF. As DNA, the CDR3 is TGTGCCACCAGCAGAGATAGTGTCCGGGACATTCAGTACTTC.

The chain is built from TRBV6-5 and TRBJ1-1; D is unresolved. Germline V gene sequence: CDR1 MNHEY, CDR2 SVGAGI. This CDR3 comprises 13 residues. V was pared by 0 bases and J by 6 bases, with 8 bases between. The CDR3 bases are TGTGCCAGCAGTTACTCCTGGAGGGCTGAAGCTTTCTTT. This codes for CASSYSWRAEAFF.

The chain employs TRBV7-8 and TRBJ1-1, with a weak D call TRBD1 (5 bases). There are 13 residues in the CDR3. The V gene lost 0 bases and the J gene lost 7 bases, with 9 bases spanning the gap. Germline assignment: CDR1 SGHVS and CDR2 FQNEAQ. The CDR3 region has the DNA TGTGCCAGCAGCTTAGCGTGGGACCTTGAAGCTTTCTTT. The encoded protein is CASSLAWDLEAFF.

V usage is TRBV19 and J usage is TRBJ1-5; 7 bases agree with TRBD1. The CDR3 is 15 residues long. V dropped 7 bases and J dropped 4; count of bases not matched to a gene: 10. Germline V CDR1 and CDR2: LNHDA, SQIVND (reference sequence). The CDR3 spells CASNLQGSDNQPQHF. Here the CDR3 DNA reads TGTGCCAGTAACTTACAGGGGAGTGATAATCAGCCCCAGCATTTT. Drawing the rest from reference TRBV19 and TRBJ1-5, the complete variable domain is DGGITQSPKYLFRKEGQNVTLSCEQNLNHDAMYWYRQDPGQGLRLIYYSQIVNDFQKGDIAEGYSVSREKKESFPLTVTSAQKNPTAFYLCASNLQGSDNQPQHFGDGTRLSIL.

The chain is built from TRBV4-1 and TRBJ2-1; TRBD1 is a possible D gene (6 bases). CDR3 size: 15 residues. The germline gives CDR1 MGHRA, CDR2 YSYEKL. Deletions cut 3 bases from V and 4 bases from J, with 13 bases between. CDR3 DNA sequence: TGCGCCAGCAGCCATACTCTAGGGGGTTACAATGAGCAGTTCTTC. Amino acid sequence: CASSHTLGGYNEQFF.

V and J are TRBV2 and TRBJ1-1, with D tentatively TRBD1 (5 bases). CDR3 length: 13 residues. CDR1 SNHLY and CDR2 FYNNEI come from the germline V gene. The V end lost 6 bases, the J end lost 0 bases, and 8 bases lay between the germline ends. CDR3 region: CASRMTVNTEAFF. CDR3 sequence (DNA): TGTGCCAGCAGGATGACAGTGAACACTGAAGCTTTCTTT.

The genes are TRBV5-6 and TRBJ2-1, with D tentatively TRBD2 (6 bases). V was trimmed by 4 bases and J by 7 bases, leaving 21 bases between them. In germline, CDR1 is SGHDT, CDR2 YYEEEE. There are 16 residues in the CDR3. The CDR3 sequence is CASSPSRGGAGNEQFF. In nucleotides, the CDR3 is TGTGCCAGCAGCCCCTCCCGTGGAGGGGCGGGGAATGAGCAGTTCTTC.

V and J are TRBV5-4 and TRBJ2-7; 9 nucleotides agree with TRBD2. V shed 3 bases and J 5 bases; nucleotides not matched to a gene: 3. This CDR3 is 13 amino acids long. CDR1 is SGHNT and CDR2 is YYREEE in the germline V gene (reference sequence). CDR3 protein: CASSSGLADEQYF. The CDR3 nucleotides are TGTGCCAGCAGCTCGGGACTAGCAGACGAGCAGTACTTC.

This sequence joins TRBV5-4 and TRBJ2-2; 11 bases fit TRBD2. V was clipped by 4 bases and J by 14 bases; unmatched bases: 4. Germline CDR1 SGHNT, CDR2 YYREEE (reference sequence). The CDR3 covers 12 residues. This CDR3 is CASSTSGGALFF. Written as DNA, the CDR3 is TGTGCCAGCAGCACTAGCGGGGGTGCACTGTTTTTT. Based on the CDR3 plus reference TRBV5-4 and TRBJ2-2, the full variable domain is ETGVTQSPTHLIKTRGQQVTLRCSSQSGHNTVSWYQQALGQGPQFIFQYYREEENGRGNFPPRFSGLQFPNYSSELNVNALELDDSALYLCASSTSGGALFFGEGSRLTVL.

The chain carries TRBV30 and TRBJ2-1, with 12 bases aligning to TRBD2. This CDR3 has 14 residues. V lost 5 bases to trimming and J lost 3 bases; unmatched junction nucleotides: 2. Per germline, CDR1 GTSNPN and CDR2 SVGIG (reference sequence). The CDR3 spells CAWSGLAGYNEQFF. The CDR3 bases are TGTGCCTGGTCGGGACTAGCGGGCTACAATGAGCAGTTCTTC.

The chain carries TRBV10-2 and TRBJ1-5; a possible D gene is TRBD1 (5 bases). The V end lost 6 bases, the J end lost 2 bases, and 14 bases lay between the germline ends. The CDR3 is 15 amino acids. In germline, CDR1 is WSHSY, CDR2 SAAADI. The chain's CDR3 is CASRGKGGGNQPQHF. The DNA for the CDR3 is TGCGCCAGCAGGGGAAAGGGAGGGGGCAATCAGCCCCAGCATTTT.

This clone was counted between two and nine times. The chain has TRBV15 and TRBJ1-1; D is undetermined. The CDR3 has 14 amino acids. V was trimmed by 5 bases and J by 5 bases, leaving 15 bases between them. Germline CDR1 and CDR2: LNHNV and YYDKDF (reference sequence). The CDR3 reads CATSHHVPGTEAFF. Here the CDR3 DNA reads TGTGCCACCAGCCACCACGTCCCGGGGACTGAAGCTTTCTTT.

This clone showed up just a few times. The V gene is TRBV7-9, the J gene TRBJ2-3; 9 positions match TRBD1. CDR3 size: 17 residues. Trimming took 4 bases from V and 0 from J; bases not matched to a gene: 8. Germline V gene data show CDR1 as SEHNR and CDR2 as FQNEAQ (reference sequence). CDR3 sequence reads: CASSYLWTGASTDTQYF. The CDR3 nucleotides read TGTGCCAGCAGCTACCTCTGGACAGGGGCCAGCACAGATACGCAGTATTTT.

The genes are TRBV5-4 and TRBJ1-1, with TRBD1 as a possible D gene (6 bases). V gave up 4 bases and J gave up 3 bases, with 10 bases separating them. CDR1 SGHNT and CDR2 YYREEE come from the germline V gene (reference sequence). CDR3 length: 13 amino acids. The CDR3 DNA sequence: TGTGCCAGCAGCACAGACAGGTACACTGAAGCTTTCTTT. This translates into CASSTDRYTEAFF.

This sequence joins TRBV29-1 and TRBJ2-6; tentative D call: TRBD1 (6 bases). Germline CDR1 reads SQVTM; CDR2 reads ANQGSEA. Between the trimmed V and J ends, which lost 2 bases and 1 base, there was a span of 9 bases. This CDR3 spans 15 amino acids. The CDR3 DNA reads as TGCAGCGTTGAATCCGGGACATCTGGGGCCAACGTCCTGACTTTC. Translation: CSVESGTSGANVLTF. Based on the CDR3 plus reference TRBV29-1 and TRBJ2-6, the full variable domain is SAVISQKPSRDICQRGTSLTIQCQVDSQVTMMFWYRQQPGQSLTLIATANQGSEATYESGFVIDKFPISRPNLTFSTLTVSNMSPEDSSIYLCSVESGTSGANVLTFGAGSRLTVL.

This chain uses TRBV28 with TRBJ2-1; TRBD2 matches at 15 bases. CDR1 and CDR2 from the germline V gene are MDHEN and SYDVKM. The V and J ends lost 3 bases and 4 bases, in that order; junction bases with no gene match: 1. The CDR3 covers 16 residues. The DNA for the CDR3 is TGTGCCAGCAGTTTGGGACTAGCGGGGGGTTACAATGAGCAGTTCTTC. This codes for CASSLGLAGGYNEQFF.

The chain links TRBV10-2 to TRBJ2-7, with 11 positions matching TRBD2. This CDR3 has 15 amino acids. V trimming: 3 bases; J trimming: 6 bases; junction bases outside the gene matches: 7. Germline V gene lookup returns CDR1 WSHSY and CDR2 SAAADI. CDR3 nucleotides: TGCGCCAGCAGTGAAACCCTAGCGGGGGGAAGCGAGCAGTACTTC. Encoded protein: CASSETLAGGSEQYF.

The rearrangement links TRBV5-4 to TRBJ1-1; 7 bases match TRBD1. CDR3 length: 18 amino acids. Unmatched junction bases numbered 15, after V lost 0 bases and J lost 4 bases. Germline CDR1 is SGHNT and CDR2 is YYREEE (reference sequence). CDR3 DNA sequence: TGTGCCAGCAGCTTGGGGGGACAGATTGTACGTTTTCGCACTGAAGCTTTCTTT. This translates into CASSLGGQIVRFRTEAFF.

The chain recombines TRBV19 with TRBJ1-1; the D is unclear. The CDR3 is 13 amino acids. Trimming took off 5 bases at V and 0 bases at J, with 7 bases between the two ends. Germline values: CDR1 LNHDA, CDR2 SQIVND (reference sequence). The CDR3 DNA reads as TGTGCCAGTAGTCATTTGATGAACACTGAAGCTTTCTTT. Encoded protein: CASSHLMNTEAFF.